This is a list of T cell receptor beta chains from one sample in a study of T cells in Graves' hyperthyroidism and ophthalmopathy. TCRdb re-called the multiplex PCR reads through MiXCR, storing one row per CDR3 protein. The table includes nearly 600,000 distinct CDR3 sequences, around 13% detected once. What was sequenced was blood. All receptors come from a woman in her 30s with Graves' hyperthyroidism that later progressed to Graves' ophthalmopathy. Both conserved end residues are part of each CDR3. A D gene is named only where the DNA matches it firmly. Only some rows state a clone size, as once, few, many or a class for expanded clones.

j_call: TRBJ1-2
clone_size: many
d_call: TRBD1
v_call: TRBV9
cdr3_nt: TGTGCCAGCAGCGTAGACGGACAGGGGTTATATGGCTACACCTTC
cdr3_aa: CASSVDGQGLYGYTF

j_call: TRBJ2-5
clone_size: few
d_call: .
v_call: TRBV27
cdr3_nt: TGTGCCAGCAGTTACCGCGGTGGATCTGAGACCCAGTACTTC
cdr3_aa: CASSYRGGSETQYF

j_call: TRBJ2-1
clone_size: many
d_call: TRBD1
v_call: TRBV11-2
cdr3_nt: TGTGCCAGCAGCGCTCAGGGACAGGGTTTAAATGAGCAGTTCTTC
cdr3_aa: CASSAQGQGLNEQFF

j_call: TRBJ1-5
clone_size: many
d_call: .
v_call: TRBV7-2
cdr3_nt: TGTGCCAGCAGCTTAGAGGGGTGGGGGACCCAGCATTTT
cdr3_aa: CASSLEGWGTQHF

j_call: TRBJ1-5
clone_size: .
d_call: .
v_call: TRBV5-6
cdr3_nt: TGTGCCAGCAGCTCCGGACCTGGCAATCAGCCCCAGCATTTT
cdr3_aa: CASSSGPGNQPQHF

j_call: TRBJ1-1
clone_size: .
d_call: TRBD1
v_call: TRBV11-2
cdr3_nt: TGTGCCAGCAGCCCGCCAGGGGGAACTAAAGCTTTCTTT
cdr3_aa: CASSPPGGTKAFF

j_call: TRBJ2-5
clone_size: .
d_call: TRBD2
v_call: TRBV5-1
cdr3_nt: TGCGCCAGCAGCTTGGACGCGGGAGTCCAAGAGACCCAGTACTTC
cdr3_aa: CASSLDAGVQETQYF

j_call: TRBJ1-1
clone_size: few
d_call: .
v_call: TRBV28
cdr3_nt: TGTGCCAGCAGTCCAGGGACCTGGGGCACGGACACTGAAGCTTTCTTT
cdr3_aa: CASSPGTWGTDTEAFF

j_call: TRBJ1-1
clone_size: many
d_call: .
v_call: TRBV3-1
cdr3_nt: TGTGCCAGCAGCCAATTGGAACAATCTGAAGCTTTCTTT
cdr3_aa: CASSQLEQSEAFF

j_call: TRBJ2-1
clone_size: many
d_call: .
v_call: TRBV29-1
cdr3_nt: TGCAGCGTTGAAGTCGCGGGTAACAATGAGCAGTTCTTC
cdr3_aa: CSVEVAGNNEQFF

j_call: TRBJ1-2
clone_size: many
d_call: .
v_call: TRBV11-1
cdr3_nt: TGTGCCAGCAGCTTAGGTCGGTCAGGCTATGGCTACACCTTC
cdr3_aa: CASSLGRSGYGYTF

j_call: TRBJ2-2
clone_size: few
d_call: TRBD2
v_call: TRBV5-6
cdr3_nt: TGTGCCAGCAGCCCCTGGCCGGGGGGAGGAGGCGGGGAGCTGTTTTTT
cdr3_aa: CASSPWPGGGGGELFF

j_call: TRBJ1-2
clone_size: .
d_call: .
v_call: TRBV5-4
cdr3_nt: TGTGCCAGCAGCTTAAGCGGGCTGGGCTATGGCTACACCTTC
cdr3_aa: CASSLSGLGYGYTF

j_call: TRBJ2-1
clone_size: many
d_call: .
v_call: TRBV19
cdr3_nt: TGTGCCAGTAGTATAGGGGCGCACAATGAGCAGTTCTTC
cdr3_aa: CASSIGAHNEQFF

j_call: TRBJ1-6
clone_size: .
d_call: TRBD1
v_call: TRBV5-1
cdr3_nt: TGCGCCAGCAGCCCCCGACAGGGGGGAGTATCCTATAATTCACCCCTCCACTTT
cdr3_aa: CASSPRQGGVSYNSPLHF

j_call: TRBJ2-1
clone_size: many
d_call: TRBD2
v_call: TRBV2
cdr3_nt: TGTGCCAGCAGTCTTTCACTAGCGGGACCCTACAATGAGCAGTTCTTC
cdr3_aa: CASSLSLAGPYNEQFF

j_call: TRBJ2-7
clone_size: few
d_call: .
v_call: TRBV12-3/TRBV12-4
cdr3_nt: TGTGCCAGCAGTTTACCAGCAGCGGACTACGAGCAGTACTTC
cdr3_aa: CASSLPAADYEQYF

j_call: TRBJ1-2
clone_size: many
d_call: TRBD1
v_call: TRBV18
cdr3_nt: TGTGCCAGCTCAGATGGTCGACAGGGTAACTATGGCTACACCTTC
cdr3_aa: CASSDGRQGNYGYTF

j_call: TRBJ1-5
clone_size: .
d_call: .
v_call: TRBV19
cdr3_nt: TGTGCCAGTAAGAGCAGGGAGATGGGCAATCAGCCCCAGCATTTT
cdr3_aa: CASKSREMGNQPQHF

j_call: TRBJ1-4
clone_size: .
d_call: TRBD1
v_call: TRBV30
cdr3_nt: TGTGCCTGGACTCAGGGGGTGACTGAAAAACTGTTTTTT
cdr3_aa: CAWTQGVTEKLFF

j_call: TRBJ1-2
clone_size: .
d_call: .
v_call: TRBV3-1
cdr3_nt: TGTGCCAGCAGCCAAGGGCAGGACAACTATGGCTACACCTTC
cdr3_aa: CASSQGQDNYGYTF

j_call: TRBJ2-1
clone_size: many
d_call: .
v_call: TRBV3-1
cdr3_nt: TGTGCCAGCAGCGAAGGGGGAGTGAGGTACAATGAGCAGTTCTTC
cdr3_aa: CASSEGGVRYNEQFF

j_call: TRBJ2-2
clone_size: many
d_call: .
v_call: TRBV12-5
cdr3_nt: TGTGCTAGTGGTGTAGGGGTTAGCGCGAACACCGGGGAGCTGTTTTTT
cdr3_aa: CASGVGVSANTGELFF

j_call: TRBJ1-2
clone_size: many
d_call: .
v_call: TRBV11-2
cdr3_nt: TGTGCCAGCAGCTTAGAGGGAACAAAGGGCTACACCTTC
cdr3_aa: CASSLEGTKGYTF

j_call: TRBJ1-1
clone_size: .
d_call: .
v_call: TRBV19
cdr3_nt: TGTGCCAGTAGTAGACTGGACAGGAACACTGAAGCTTTCTTT
cdr3_aa: CASSRLDRNTEAFF

j_call: TRBJ1-1
clone_size: few
d_call: .
v_call: TRBV30
cdr3_nt: TGTGCCTGGAGTAATGTAGTCACTGAAGCTTTCTTT
cdr3_aa: CAWSNVVTEAFF

j_call: TRBJ1-2
clone_size: many
d_call: .
v_call: TRBV28
cdr3_nt: TGTGCCAGCAGTTCAGGGCCCTATGGCTACACCTTC
cdr3_aa: CASSSGPYGYTF

j_call: TRBJ2-7
clone_size: many
d_call: TRBD2
v_call: TRBV7-9
cdr3_nt: TGTGCCAGCACCGGAGGGGCTAGCGGGAGAGGTTACGAGCAGTACTTC
cdr3_aa: CASTGGASGRGYEQYF

j_call: TRBJ2-7
clone_size: many
d_call: TRBD1
v_call: TRBV6-1
cdr3_nt: TGTGCCAGCAGCCCGGGACAGCAACCCTACGAGCAGTACTTC
cdr3_aa: CASSPGQQPYEQYF

j_call: TRBJ2-3
clone_size: few
d_call: .
v_call: TRBV6-1
cdr3_nt: TGTGCCAGCAGTTCGACGGGACTTTCCACAGATACGCAGTATTTT
cdr3_aa: CASSSTGLSTDTQYF